This paragraph covers one T cell receptor beta chain sequence. Looked up from germline, CDR1 is DFQATT and CDR2 is SNEGSKA (reference sequence). The CDR3 contains 15 residues. Deletions cut 3 bases from V and 2 bases from J, with 16 bases between. This sample was included in a study of blood T cell repertoires in COVID-19. For the study at large: Sites across the United States, Italy and Spain contributed samples from acute and convalescent COVID-19. In each case, the material was cDNA or gDNA derived from T cells, B-cell-depleted T cells, or PBMCs.

Original data processing: Amplification of reference gene primers was used by the study to estimate nucleated cell counts. The table came from immunoSEQ multiplex PCR; TCRdb's copy has only in-frame clones and leaves some out. V and J calls and clone size are as listed in that table; D and trimming were resolved from the DNA. This table has about 29,000 clones, around 87% appearing once. Sample: peripheral blood. The chain employs TRBV20-1 and TRBJ1-2; D possibly corresponds to TRBD1 (6 bases). The clonotype was recovered from a man at least 80 years old with acute or convalescent COVID-19. The CDR3 loop is CSASDSRGQNYGYTF. CDR3 in DNA: TGCAGTGCTAGTGATTCGCGGGGGCAGAACTATGGCTACACCTTC.